A selection of T cell receptor beta chains follows, all from one sample in a study of breast tumors, draining lymph nodes, adjacent tissues. Each CDR3 protein gets one entry after TCRdb re-called the multiplex PCR reads with MiXCR. The data show roughly 100,000 distinct CDR3 sequences, about 31% seen once. The specimen sequenced was axillary lymph node tissue. Receptors originate from a female donor with breast cancer. Some clones in this sample may be carry-over from other donors' samples. The CDR3 runs from the conserved cysteine through the conserved F or W. The D gene is left open where the match is weak. Clone size appears in some rows only: once, few, many, or a class for an expanded clone.

abundance | j_gene | d_gene | v_gene | CDR3aa | CDR3nt
. | TRBJ2-5 | TRBD1 | TRBV7-3 | CASSVGQGAGETQYF | TGTGCCAGCAGCGTCGGACAGGGGGCCGGAGAGACCCAGTACTTC
many | TRBJ2-3 | TRBD2 | TRBV24-1 | CATSVVSGIGDTQYF | TGTGCCACCAGTGTAGTGAGCGGGATTGGGGATACGCAGTATTTT
. | TRBJ2-1 | . | TRBV5-1 | CASSFTISSYNEQFF | TGCGCCAGCAGCTTCACGATAAGCTCCTACAATGAGCAGTTCTTC
. | TRBJ2-1 | . | TRBV24-1 | CATSDLRGNNEQFF | TGTGCCACCAGTGATTTGAGGGGTAACAATGAGCAGTTCTTC
many | TRBJ1-4 | . | TRBV28 | CASTPGSHGEKLFF | TGTGCCAGCACCCCAGGCTCGCACGGTGAAAAACTGTTTTTT
many | TRBJ1-5 | . | TRBV7-8 | CASSGGSQPQHF | TGTGCCAGCAGCGGGGGGAGTCAGCCCCAGCATTTT
many | TRBJ2-5 | . | TRBV12-3/TRBV12-4 | CASTQRQGETQYF | TGTGCCAGCACTCAAAGGCAGGGTGAGACCCAGTACTTC
many | TRBJ2-3 | . | TRBV5-1 | CASSWGILASTDTQYF | TGCGCCAGCAGCTGGGGGATTCTAGCGAGCACAGATACGCAGTATTTT
. | TRBJ2-1 | . | TRBV7-6 | CASSLEGSEQFF | TGTGCCAGCAGCTTAGAGGGGAGTGAGCAGTTCTTC
. | TRBJ2-7 | TRBD2 | TRBV7-3 | CASSPVTSGGAVEQYF | TGTGCCAGCAGCCCCGTCACTAGCGGGGGGGCTGTCGAGCAGTACTTC
many | TRBJ2-3 | TRBD2 | TRBV5-6 | CASSLGLDPDTQYF | TGTGCCAGCAGCCTGGGACTAGATCCAGATACGCAGTATTTT
many | TRBJ1-2 | TRBD1 | TRBV7-2 | CASSPRDRGIDGYTF | TGTGCCAGCAGCCCCCGGGACAGGGGAATAGATGGCTACACCTTC
. | TRBJ1-3 | . | TRBV19 | CATLSGLANTIYF | TGTGCCACTCTATCGGGGTTGGCGAACACCATATATTTT
. | TRBJ2-7 | TRBD1 | TRBV20-1 | CSATSGQGASCEQYF | TGCAGTGCTACCTCCGGACAGGGCGCCTCCTGCGAGCAGTACTTC
. | TRBJ1-3 | . | TRBV10-3 | CAISEPSGNTIYF | TGTGCCATCAGTGAGCCATCCGGAAACACCATATATTTT
many | TRBJ2-5 | TRBD1 | TRBV7-3 | CASSRQGGRGVEEPQYF | TGTGCCAGCAGCCGACAGGGGGGAAGGGGGGTAGAAGAGCCCCAGTACTTC
many | TRBJ1-6 | . | TRBV7-2 | CASSFTTGPYNSPLHF | TGTGCCAGCAGCTTTACCACAGGGCCTTATAATTCACCCCTCCACTTT
. | TRBJ1-3 | TRBD1 | TRBV7-2 | CTSSIGTGRGNTIYF | TGTACCAGCAGCATAGGGACAGGGCGGGGAAACACCATATATTTT
few | TRBJ1-1 | TRBD1 | TRBV5-1 | CASSLSGTGGWNTEAFF | TGCGCCAGCAGCCTGAGCGGGACAGGGGGCTGGAACACTGAAGCTTTCTTT
. | TRBJ2-7 | . | TRBV3-1 | CASSRSYEQYF | TGCGCCAGCAGCCGAAGTTACGAGCAGTACTTC
. | TRBJ1-2 | . | TRBV2 | CGSRYDRSYGYTF | TGTGGCAGCAGATACGACAGGTCGTATGGCTATACCTTC
many | TRBJ1-1 | . | TRBV7-9 | CASSLQRVSNTEAFF | TGTGCCAGCAGCTTGCAGAGGGTTTCGAACACTGAAGCTTTCTTT
. | TRBJ1-1 | TRBD1 | TRBV27 | CASSFFPDRPSTEAFF | TGTGCCAGCAGTTTTTTCCCGGACAGGCCTAGCACTGAAGCTTTCTTT
many | TRBJ2-5 | . | TRBV12-3/TRBV12-4 | CASSLNPTWGEETQYF | TGTGCCAGCAGCCTCAACCCTACATGGGGGGAAGAGACCCAGTACTTC
few | TRBJ1-2 | . | TRBV7-2 | CASSSLLGDYGYTF | TGTGCCAGCAGCTCCCTTTTAGGGGACTATGGCTACACCTTC
. | TRBJ1-6 | . | TRBV4-1 | CASSQPPLTDRYNSPLHF | TGCGCCAGCAGCCAACCCCCCCTGACAGACCGCTATAATTCACCCCTCCACTTT
many | TRBJ2-1 | TRBD2 | TRBV4-3 | CASSQDSISWGGGAGNEQFF | TGCGCCAGCAGCCAAGATTCTATATCGTGGGGCGGGGGGGCTGGGAATGAGCAGTTCTTC
. | TRBJ1-5 | TRBD1 | TRBV19 | CASSQTGSQPQHF | TGTGCCAGTAGTCAGACAGGGAGTCAGCCCCAGCATTTT
few | TRBJ1-1 | . | TRBV6-2/TRBV6-3 | CASSHRERGGDTEAFF | TGTGCCAGCAGCCACCGAGAGCGAGGGGGAGACACTGAAGCTTTCTTT
few | TRBJ1-1 | . | TRBV18 | CASSLGRWNTEAFF | TGTGCCAGCTCACTCGGACGGTGGAACACTGAAGCTTTCTTT
many | TRBJ2-1 | . | TRBV20-1 | CSARDRLRSSYNEQFF | TGCAGTGCTAGAGATCGGTTGCGGAGCTCCTACAATGAGCAGTTCTTC
few | TRBJ2-3 | . | TRBV30 | CAWSGIGRTDTQYF | TGTGCCTGGAGTGGGATAGGGCGCACAGATACGCAGTATTTT
many | TRBJ2-3 | TRBD2 | TRBV20-1 | CSALAGPTDTQYF | TGCAGTGCTTTAGCGGGACCCACAGATACGCAGTATTTT
many | TRBJ2-2 | TRBD1 | TRBV5-4 | CASSEGTGTGELFF | TGTGCCAGCAGCGAAGGGACAGGGACCGGGGAGCTGTTTTTT
once | TRBJ1-5 | . | TRBV6-1 | CASSPDVAGNRPQHF | TGTGCCAGCAGCCCCGACGTGGCGGGCAATCGGCCCCAGCATTTT
many | TRBJ2-5 | TRBD1 | TRBV5-1 | CASTMDRGPDTQYF | TGCGCCAGCACCATGGACAGGGGGCCTGACACCCAGTACTTC
. | TRBJ1-1 | . | TRBV10-3 | CAISHLQGRNTEAFF | TGTGCCATCAGCCACTTACAGGGAAGGAACACTGAAGCTTTCTTT
many | TRBJ2-7 | . | TRBV5-1 | CASSFDGSSYEQYF | TGCGCCAGCAGCTTTGACGGGTCCTCCTACGAGCAGTACTTC
. | TRBJ2-3 | . | TRBV4-2 | CASSQDLSGADTQYF | TGTGCCAGCAGCCAAGATCTCTCTGGGGCAGATACGCAGTATTTT
many | TRBJ2-3 | TRBD2 | TRBV20-1 | CSARDILAGGPGTDTQYF | TGCAGTGCTAGAGATATACTAGCGGGAGGGCCCGGCACAGATACGCAGTATTTT
many | TRBJ2-7 | TRBD2 | TRBV10-3 | CAISESTGEGRAEYF | TGTGCCATCAGTGAGTCGACGGGGGAGGGGCGGGCTGAGTACTTC
. | TRBJ1-4 | . | TRBV9 | CASSVVGGPDNEKLFF | TGTGCCAGCAGCGTAGTTGGGGGGCCGGACAATGAAAAACTGTTTTTT
many | TRBJ1-6 | . | TRBV7-9 | CASSLVRRGDSPLHF | TGTGCCAGCAGCTTAGTGCGCAGAGGGGATTCACCCCTCCACTTT